Here is one T cell receptor (beta chain) with its context. Its target is unknown. These data come from a study of cytomegalovirus exposure and HLA in healthy donors. As for the study in general: The 120 validation repertoires matched the approximately 670 first-cohort repertoires in platform, a later analysis reported. Study-level results: Subsequent analysis revealed that first-cohort TCR clusters tended to co-occur in the 130 or so validation repertoires.

Method: immunoSEQ multiplex PCR; TCRdb's copy keeps in-frame clones and lacks some. The table lists under 300,000 clones, 90% of them singletons. Trimming pared 3 bases from V and 3 bases from J, leaving 12 bases between. The CDR3 runs 15 residues. CDR1 is MGHRA and CDR2 is YSYEKL in the germline V gene. This TCR was sampled from a woman under 30 in good health and CMV-seronegative. Sequences were obtained from PBMCs. This chain connects TRBV4-1 to TRBJ1-3, with a possible D match to TRBD1 (6 bases). The CDR3 reads CASSQEQGGGNTIYF. In nucleotides, the CDR3 is TGCGCCAGCAGCCAGGAACAGGGCGGTGGAAACACCATATATTTT.